These 8 T cell receptor beta chains share one sample of origin, sequenced in a study of blood T cell repertoires in COVID-19. Generated by immunoSEQ multiplex PCR, the TCRdb table keeps only in-frame clones and is missing some. The table lists roughly 200,000 clones, 82% of them singletons. The specimen sequenced was PBMCs or T cells enriched from blood (not recorded which). The receptors were gathered from a woman aged 55-69 years with acute COVID-19.

The CDR3 nucleotides read TGTGCCAGCAGCCCGGCGGCAGTGAGCGGTAATTCACCCCTCCACTTT. Its protein is CASSPAAVSGNSPLHF. V and J are TRBV9 and TRBJ1-6; D not certain. Germline V CDR1 and CDR2: SGDLS, YYNGEE. Trimming took 4 bases from V and 6 from J, leaving 17 bases between them. This CDR3 spans 16 amino acids.

The chain joins TRBV7-9 to TRBJ2-3, with 9 positions matching TRBD2. The junction had 4 bases not matched to a gene; V was cut back by 1 base and J by 2 bases. This CDR3 spans 16 amino acids. Germline values: CDR1 SEHNR, CDR2 FQNEAQ (reference sequence). CDR3 nucleotides: TGTGCCAGCAGCTTAGAAGCGGGGGGTTCCACAGATACGCAGTATTTT. The encoded protein is CASSLEAGGSTDTQYF.

The chain is built from TRBV25-1 and TRBJ1-4; D is possibly TRBD1 (5 bases). V shed 2 bases and J shed 14 bases, with 18 bases lying between them. Per the germline V gene, CDR1 is MGHDK and CDR2 is SYGVNS. CDR3 length: 14 amino acids. CDR3 in amino acids: CASSEQGLHGRLFF. The DNA of the CDR3 is TGTGCCAGCAGTGAACAGGGCCTCCACGGCCGGCTGTTTTTT.

This clone showed up just a few times. This chain joins TRBV7-2 and TRBJ1-5; 8 bases map to TRBD1. Trimming removed 4 bases from V and 5 bases from J; junction bases left unmatched: 19. The germline V gene encodes CDR1 SGHTA and CDR2 FQGNSA. The length of the CDR3 is 19 residues. For the CDR3, the DNA is TGTGCCAGCAGCTGGCTCCCGGGACAGGAACGTCGAGTACATCAGCCCCAGCATTTT. Amino acids: CASSWLPGQERRVHQPQHF.

This chain joins TRBV28 and TRBJ1-5, with 7 bases aligning to TRBD1. V gave up 6 bases and J gave up 7 bases; unmatched junction bases: 21. The CDR3 contains 18 residues. Germline CDR1 is MDHEN and CDR2 is SYDVKM. CDR3 sequence reads: CASSWGIQLTGVMQPQHF. CDR3 nucleotides: TGTGCCAGCAGCTGGGGAATACAATTAACAGGGGTGATGCAGCCCCAGCATTTT.

The J gene is TRBJ1-1, the V gene TRBV6-5, with 9 positions matching TRBD1. V trimming: 6 bases; J trimming: 5 bases; junction bases outside the gene matches: 7. This CDR3 comprises 14 residues. Germline values: CDR1 MNHEY, CDR2 SVGAGI. The CDR3 sequence is CASRSGTGLTEAFF. In nucleotides, the CDR3 is TGTGCCAGCAGGTCCGGGACAGGGTTGACTGAAGCTTTCTTT.

J is TRBJ2-3 and V is TRBV4-3; TRBD1 matches 7 bases. Germline CDR1 is LGHNA and CDR2 is YSLEER. V lost 3 bases and J lost 5; bases outside the gene matches: 8. CDR3 length: 15 residues. CDR3 coding DNA: TGCGCCAGCAGCCAGCAGACAGGGTGGGGAGATACGCAGTATTTT. Translated, it gives CASSQQTGWGDTQYF.

V and J are TRBV7-9 and TRBJ2-3, with 11 bases fitting TRBD1. CDR3 size: 15 residues. Germline V lookup: CDR1 SEHNR, CDR2 FQNEAQ (reference sequence). V lost 5 bases, J lost 2 bases, and 3 bases stayed unmatched. The CDR3 bases are TGTGCCAGCAGCGGGACAGGGGGAGACACAGATACGCAGTATTTT. It is translated as CASSGTGGDTDTQYF.